The clone carrying this T cell receptor (beta chain) occurred many times. Germline CDR1 MNHEY, CDR2 SVGAGI. With 8 bases removed from V and 1 base from J, the gap between germline ends came to 8 bases. This CDR3 region has 12 residues. This sample was taken from a study of T-cell reconstitution after alpha-beta-depleted transplantation in children. The authors prepared the TCRbeta library with unique molecular identifiers. TCRdb used MiXCR to reprocess the PCR reads, holding one entry per CDR3 protein. The sample lists about 360,000 distinct CDR3 sequences, approximately 12% occurring once. The rearrangement uses TRBV6-5 and TRBJ1-1; no clear D. The material was PBMCs, obtained from the stem cell graft. The sequence came from a human donor who donated a stem cell graft to a child with Fanconi anemia. The chain's CDR3 is CASLKGNTEAFF. In DNA form, the CDR3 reads TGTGCCAGCTTAAAAGGGAACACTGAAGCTTTCTTT.